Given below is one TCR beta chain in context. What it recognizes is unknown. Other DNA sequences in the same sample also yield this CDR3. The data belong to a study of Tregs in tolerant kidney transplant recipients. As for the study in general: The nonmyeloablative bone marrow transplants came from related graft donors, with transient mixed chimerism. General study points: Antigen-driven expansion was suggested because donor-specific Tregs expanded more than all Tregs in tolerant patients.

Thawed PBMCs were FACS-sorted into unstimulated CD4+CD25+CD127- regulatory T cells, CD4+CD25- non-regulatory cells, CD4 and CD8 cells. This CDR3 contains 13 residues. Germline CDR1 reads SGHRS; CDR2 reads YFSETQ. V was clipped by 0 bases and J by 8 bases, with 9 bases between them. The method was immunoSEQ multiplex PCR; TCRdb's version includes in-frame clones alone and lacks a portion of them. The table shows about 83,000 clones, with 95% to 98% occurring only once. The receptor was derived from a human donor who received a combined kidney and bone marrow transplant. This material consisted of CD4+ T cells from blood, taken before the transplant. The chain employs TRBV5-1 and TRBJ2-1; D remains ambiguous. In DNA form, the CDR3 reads TGCGCCAGCAGCTTGGCCGTCAGGTATGAGCAGTTCTTC. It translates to CASSLAVRYEQFF. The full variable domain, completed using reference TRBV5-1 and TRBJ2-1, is KAGVTQTPRYLIKTRGQQVTLSCSPISGHRSVSWYQQTPGQGLQFLFEYFSETQRNKGNFPGRFSGRQFSNSRSEMNVSTLELGDSALYLCASSLAVRYEQFFGPGTRLTVL.